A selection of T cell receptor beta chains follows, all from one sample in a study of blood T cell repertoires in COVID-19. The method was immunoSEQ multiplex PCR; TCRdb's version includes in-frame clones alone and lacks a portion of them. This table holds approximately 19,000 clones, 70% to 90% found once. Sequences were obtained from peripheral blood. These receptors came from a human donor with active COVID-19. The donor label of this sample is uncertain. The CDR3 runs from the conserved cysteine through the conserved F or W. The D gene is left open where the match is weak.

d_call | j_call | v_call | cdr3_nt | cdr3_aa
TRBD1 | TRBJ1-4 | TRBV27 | TGTGCCAGCAGTTTGTACGGCAGGGGGTCCGGTAAGGAAAAACTGTTTTTT | CASSLYGRGSGKEKLFF
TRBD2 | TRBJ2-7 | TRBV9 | TGTGCCAGCAGCGTACTCACCGGGACTAGCGGGGAGGCACAGTACTTC | CASSVLTGTSGEAQYF
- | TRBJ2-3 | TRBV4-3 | TGCGCCAGCAGCCAACGCGGGCCCCAAACAGATACGCAGTATTTT | CASSQRGPQTDTQYF
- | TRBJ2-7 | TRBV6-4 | TGTGCCAGCAGTGAGACGCGGTTTTCTAACGAGCAGTACTTC | CASSETRFSNEQYF
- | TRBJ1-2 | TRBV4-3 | TGCGCCAGCAGCCAAGACCCCGACAGCAGCTATGGCTACACCTTC | CASSQDPDSSYGYTF
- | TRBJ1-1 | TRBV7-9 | TGTGCCAGCAGCCAGCAGGGCTACACTGAAGCTTTCTTT | CASSQQGYTEAFF
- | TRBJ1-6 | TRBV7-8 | TGTGCCAGCAGCTTGGGGGCCCCTAATTCACCCCTCCACTTT | CASSLGAPNSPLHF
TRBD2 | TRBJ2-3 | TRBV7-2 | TGTGCCAGCAGCTTAGGAGGCGGGGGGAGGATCACAGATACGCAGTATTTT | CASSLGGGGRITDTQYF
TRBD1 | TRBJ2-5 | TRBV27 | TGTGCCAGCAGTTCACAGGGGGCAAAAGAGACCCAGTACTTC | CASSSQGAKETQYF
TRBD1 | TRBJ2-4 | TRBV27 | TGTGCCAGCAGTAATCCCGGGACAGGAAAAAAAAACATTCAGTACTTC | CASSNPGTGKKNIQYF